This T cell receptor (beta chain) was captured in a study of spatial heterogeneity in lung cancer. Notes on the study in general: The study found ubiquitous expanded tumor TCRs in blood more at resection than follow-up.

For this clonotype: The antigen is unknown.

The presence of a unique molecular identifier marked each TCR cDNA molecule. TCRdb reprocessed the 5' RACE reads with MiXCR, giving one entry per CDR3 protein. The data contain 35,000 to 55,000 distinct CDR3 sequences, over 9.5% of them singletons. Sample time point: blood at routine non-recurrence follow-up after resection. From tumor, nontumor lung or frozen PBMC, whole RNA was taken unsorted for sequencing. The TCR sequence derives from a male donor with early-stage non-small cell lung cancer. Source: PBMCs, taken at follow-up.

As DNA, the CDR3 is TGTGCCAGCAGCTTAGCTGGAGACCTTAGACCCCAGCATTTT. It specifies CASSLAGDLRPQHF. The chain has TRBV7-2 and TRBJ1-5; D is undetermined. The CDR3 loop spans 14 amino acids. Germline-derived CDR1 and CDR2 are SGHTA and FQGNSA. The V and J ends lost 0 bases and 10 bases respectively, with 13 bases between them.